These 21 T cell receptor beta chains came from one sample sequenced in a study of CD8+ T cells in alopecia areata. Treatment of the sample: oral pan-JAK inhibitor, 5-10 mg twice daily. RNA extraction and reverse transcription yielded cDNA as sequencing template. Clones were read by immunoSEQ multiplex PCR, and TCRdb kept only the in-frame ones, dropping some. The sample consists of about 170,000 clones, roughly 58% of them appearing once. The sequences come from CD4+ T cells sorted from blood, collected at roughly week 55, from a patient treated with tofacitinib. The receptors here all came from a human donor with alopecia areata.

The gene calls are TRBV7-9 and TRBJ1-6; tentative D call: TRBD1 (5 bases). The germline gives CDR1 SEHNR, CDR2 FQNEAQ (reference sequence). CDR3 size: 16 residues. V shed 5 bases and J shed 7 bases, with 18 bases lying between them. The CDR3 region has the DNA TGTGCCAGCAGCCCGCACGGGACGGATAGAAATTCACCCCTCCACTTT. It specifies CASSPHGTDRNSPLHF.

The chain is built from TRBV30 and TRBJ1-6; tentatively, D is TRBD1 (5 bases). The length of the CDR3 is 14 residues. The V gene lost 4 bases and the J gene lost 7 bases, with 14 bases spanning the gap. Germline CDR1 reads GTSNPN; CDR2 reads SVGIG (reference sequence). For the CDR3, the DNA is TGTGCCTGGACCGGTGGGACCGTGAATTCACCCCTCCACTTT. Translation: CAWTGGTVNSPLHF.

J is TRBJ2-3 and V is TRBV19, with 9 bases matching TRBD1. The V and J ends lost 6 bases and 2 bases, in that order; junction bases with no gene match: 3. Germline V gene lookup returns CDR1 LNHDA and CDR2 SQIVND (reference sequence). The CDR3 contains 14 residues. The CDR3 nucleotides read TGTGCCAGTAGGACAGGGGGAACCACAGATACGCAGTATTTT. It specifies CASRTGGTTDTQYF.

V and J are TRBV19 and TRBJ1-2; 7 bases map to TRBD1. From germline, CDR1 is LNHDA and CDR2 SQIVND (reference sequence). With 6 bases clipped from V and 7 bases from J, the junction kept 11 bases outside the gene matches. The CDR3 extends over 14 amino acids. DNA for the CDR3: TGTGCCAGTAGGGCCACAGGGGATGCATTTGGCTACACCTTC. It specifies CASRATGDAFGYTF.

This sequence joins TRBV7-2 and TRBJ2-7; TRBD1 is a possible D gene (6 bases). Germline V gene sequence: CDR1 SGHTA, CDR2 FQGNSA. The CDR3 covers 15 residues. The V and J ends lost 2 bases and 1 base respectively, with 12 bases between them. The CDR3 coding sequence is TGTGCCAGCAGCTTACTAGCCGGACAGTCCTACGAGCAGTACTTC. It codes for CASSLLAGQSYEQYF.

The chain links TRBV6-5 to TRBJ1-5, with a weak D call TRBD1 (5 bases). The CDR3 runs 15 residues. Germline V CDR1 and CDR2: MNHEY, SVGAGI. With 0 bases removed from V and 6 bases from J, the gap between germline ends came to 12 bases. The CDR3 DNA sequence: TGTGCCAGCAGTTACTCTGGAGGGGACGGTCAGCCCCAGCATTTT. Residues: CASSYSGGDGQPQHF.

The V call is TRBV7-8, the J call TRBJ2-7, with unresolved D. The germline CDR1 and CDR2 sequences are SGHVS and FQNEAQ. V dropped 3 bases and J dropped 7 bases, with 13 bases sitting between them. CDR3 length equals 13 residues. CDR3 DNA: TGTGCCAGCAGCTTGGGTGTTGTTGGGGAGCAGTACTTC. Encoded protein: CASSLGVVGEQYF.

This sequence joins TRBV15 and TRBJ2-5, with no clear D. The germline V and J ends were trimmed by 0 bases and 2 bases, with 10 bases remaining between them. The CDR3 runs 15 residues. CDR1 and CDR2 (germline): LNHNV, YYDKDF (reference sequence). In nucleotides, the CDR3 is TGTGCCACCAGCAGAGATATCGGCAGACAAGAGACCCAGTACTTC. It encodes CATSRDIGRQETQYF.

The genes are TRBV5-1 and TRBJ2-1; 8 bases are shared with TRBD1. CDR1 is SGHRS, CDR2 YFSETQ, per germline. Unmatched junction bases numbered 13, after V lost 3 bases and J lost 5 bases. The CDR3 runs 17 residues. CDR3: CASSWGPPGTGNNEQFF. Here the CDR3 DNA reads TGCGCCAGCAGCTGGGGCCCGCCCGGGACAGGAAACAATGAGCAGTTCTTC. Full variable domain (remainder filled in from reference TRBV5-1 and TRBJ2-1): KAGVTQTPRYLIKTRGQQVTLSCSPISGHRSVSWYQQTPGQGLQFLFEYFSETQRNKGNFPGRFSGRQFSNSRSEMNVSTLELGDSALYLCASSWGPPGTGNNEQFFGPGTRLTVL.

The genes are TRBV7-8 and TRBJ1-4; maybe TRBD1 (5 bases). Germline V gene sequence: CDR1 SGHVS, CDR2 FQNEAQ. The CDR3 extends over 15 amino acids. V was shortened by 2 bases and J by 6 bases, with 13 bases between the two germline ends. The CDR3 DNA reads TGTGCCAGCAGCTTATTCGGGGGAGGGGATGAAAAACTGTTTTTT. Amino acids: CASSLFGGGDEKLFF. Using reference TRBV7-8 and TRBJ1-4 for the parts outside the CDR3, the full variable domain is GAGVSQSPRYKVAKRGQDVALRCDPISGHVSLFWYQQALGQGPEFLTYFQNEAQLDKSGLPSDRFFAERPEGSVSTLKIQRTQQEDSAVYLCASSLFGGGDEKLFFGSGTQLSVL.

The CDR3 bases are TGTGCCAGCAGTGAAGGGAGCATTCGCACAGATACGCAGTATTTT. Translating gives CASSEGSIRTDTQYF. The chain has TRBV6-1 and TRBJ2-3; no clear D gene. V lost 1 base to trimming and J lost 1 base, with 9 bases between them. Germline CDR1 and CDR2: MNHNS and SASEGT. The CDR3 covers 15 residues.

The CDR3 DNA sequence: TGTGCCAGCTCACCAGTGACAGGGTCATTCTCCTACGAGCAGTACTTC. Residues: CASSPVTGSFSYEQYF. J is TRBJ2-7 and V is TRBV18; 7 bases match TRBD1. CDR3 length equals 16 residues. The junction had 7 bases not matched to a gene; V was cut back by 2 bases and J by 0 bases. Germline V gives CDR1 KGHSH, CDR2 LQKENI.

A note on this clone: At the DNA level, this CDR3 is encoded by other sequences in the same sample as well. The chain couples TRBV29-1 to TRBJ1-2; no firm D call. V lost 4 bases, J lost 2 bases, and 5 bases lay in between. The CDR3 contains 11 residues. Germline V lookup: CDR1 SQVTM, CDR2 ANQGSEA. The CDR3 loop is CSVGENYGYTF. The CDR3 coding sequence is TGCAGCGTTGGGGAAAACTATGGCTACACCTTC.

The chain combines TRBV18 with TRBJ2-2; no firm D call. V dropped 5 bases and J dropped 0 bases, with 7 bases sitting between them. The CDR3 is 14 amino acids. Germline V CDR1 and CDR2: KGHSH, LQKENI. The CDR3: CASSRMPNTGELFF. For the CDR3, the DNA is TGTGCCAGCTCAAGGATGCCGAACACCGGGGAGCTGTTTTTT. Variable domain in full (rest from reference TRBV18 and TRBJ2-2): NAGVMQNPRHLVRRRGQEARLRCSPMKGHSHVYWYRQLPEEGLKFMVYLQKENIIDESGMPKERFSAEFPKEGPSILRIQQVVRGDSAAYFCASSRMPNTGELFFGEGSRLTVL.

This chain links TRBV10-1 with TRBJ1-2, with 10 nucleotides matching TRBD1. CDR3 length: 11 amino acids. V trimming: 8 bases; J trimming: 8 bases; junction bases outside the gene matches: 2. In germline, CDR1 is WNHNN, CDR2 SYGVQD (reference sequence). This CDR3 is CASPTGGGYTF. CDR3 DNA: TGCGCCAGCCCGACAGGGGGCGGCTACACCTTC.

This clone appeared a few times. The same CDR3 arises from other DNA sequences in this sample as well. The gene calls are TRBV5-1 and TRBJ2-2; 9 bases are shared with TRBD1. Trimming removed 4 bases from V and 5 bases from J; junction bases left unmatched: 3. This CDR3 is built from 14 residues. CDR1 is SGHRS and CDR2 is YFSETQ in the germline V gene. Here the CDR3 reads CASSRTGDTGELFF. CDR3 DNA sequence: TGCGCCAGCAGCAGGACAGGGGATACCGGGGAGCTGTTTTTT.

The V gene is TRBV30, the J gene TRBJ2-7, with D perhaps given as TRBD1 or TRBD2 (5 bases each). Germline V gene sequence: CDR1 GTSNPN, CDR2 SVGIG (reference sequence). The ends were cut back, 4 bases at V and 0 bases at J, with 13 bases in the middle. The length of the CDR3 is 14 residues. CDR3 protein: CAWMTPGSSYEQYF. Written as DNA, the CDR3 is TGTGCCTGGATGACGCCAGGGAGCTCCTACGAGCAGTACTTC.

The rearrangement joins TRBV4-1 to TRBJ2-7; possible D gene TRBD2, 5 bases. V was cut by 0 bases and J by 1 base, with 13 bases left in between. Per the germline V gene, CDR1 is MGHRA and CDR2 is YSYEKL. The CDR3 is 16 residues long. This CDR3 is CASSQDRSPGSYEQYF. DNA for the CDR3: TGCGCCAGCAGCCAAGATCGGTCGCCGGGATCCTACGAGCAGTACTTC.

V usage is TRBV4-1 and J usage is TRBJ2-2; 11 nucleotides agree with TRBD1. The CDR3 covers 16 residues. V lost 3 bases and J lost 6; bases outside the gene matches: 6. Germline V gene sequence: CDR1 MGHRA, CDR2 YSYEKL. This chain's CDR3 is CASSQPRDRGAGELFF. DNA for the CDR3: TGCGCCAGCAGCCAGCCCCGGGACAGGGGGGCCGGGGAGCTGTTTTTT.

This chain connects TRBV29-1 to TRBJ2-1; no firm D call. The germline V gene has CDR1 SQVTM and CDR2 ANQGSEA. There are 12 residues in the CDR3. Trimming removed 4 bases at V and 4 bases at J, with 8 bases between. The CDR3: CSVVFTYNEQFF. DNA of the CDR3: TGCAGCGTTGTCTTCACGTACAATGAGCAGTTCTTC.

The V call is TRBV5-1, the J call TRBJ1-2, with a weak D call TRBD1 (5 bases). V was shortened by 0 bases and J by 4 bases, with 19 bases between the two germline ends. This CDR3 contains 17 residues. Germline V CDR1 and CDR2: SGHRS, YFSETQ. The CDR3 DNA reads TGCGCCAGCAGCTTGGTCGCGGCTGCGGGGACGTCCTATGGCTACACCTTC. It yields the protein CASSLVAAAGTSYGYTF.